This T cell receptor beta chain was obtained from a study of tumor-infiltrating lymphocytes in primary liver carcinoma. Overall study findings and caveats: Tumor-adjacent and tumor-blood pairs overlapped less than tumor region pairs did. Among top clones, only about 7.5-24% appeared in all five tumor regions.

A constant-region primer served to make TCR beta cDNA from about 500 ng total RNA. Investigators got TCR beta libraries out of three nested multiplex PCR rounds, done with slightly modified ARM-PCR. TCRdb fed the multiplex PCR reads into MiXCR, producing one record per CDR3 protein. In the table there are around 81,000 distinct CDR3 sequences, about two thirds of which are singletons. Ten or more counts support this clonotype. Its antigen is currently unknown. Co-extraction yielded RNA and DNA from approximately 20-30 mg of unsorted bulk tissue. Surgical resection served as treatment for the primary liver carcinoma of these patients. Viable tumor cell content exceeded 85% in every tumor sample. This receptor was taken from a woman aged 55-75 years with primary liver carcinoma and hepatitis B virus infection. The sample was liver tumor tissue from sampling region 4. Documented subset: tumor region T4, right-lateral pole.

CDR3 amino acids: CASSSPRQGSNEQFF. The CDR3 coding sequence is TGCGCCAGCAGCTCGCCCCGACAGGGTTCGAATGAGCAGTTCTTC. The chain employs TRBV5-1 and TRBJ2-1, with 7 positions matching TRBD1. Germline V gives CDR1 SGHRS, CDR2 YFSETQ. Trimming cost V 3 bases and J 7 bases; bases outside gene matches: 10. The CDR3 contains 15 residues.